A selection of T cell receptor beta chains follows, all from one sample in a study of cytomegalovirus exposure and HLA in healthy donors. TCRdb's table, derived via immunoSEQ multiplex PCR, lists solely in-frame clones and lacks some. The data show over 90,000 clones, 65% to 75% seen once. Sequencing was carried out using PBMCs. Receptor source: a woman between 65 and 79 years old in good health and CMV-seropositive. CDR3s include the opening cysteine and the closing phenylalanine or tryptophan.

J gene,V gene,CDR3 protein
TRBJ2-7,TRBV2,CASSEATIAGSTYEQYF
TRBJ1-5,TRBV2,CASSEIGGQPQHF
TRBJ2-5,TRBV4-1,CASSQEIFAAGAEETQYF
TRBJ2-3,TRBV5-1,CASGGGQSTDTQYF
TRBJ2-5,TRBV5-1,CASNYQGVGETQYF
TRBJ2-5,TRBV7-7,CASSQGGVQGGETQYF
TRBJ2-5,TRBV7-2,CASSLVSGGRGGKTQYF
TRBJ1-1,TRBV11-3,CASSLTSGNTEAFF
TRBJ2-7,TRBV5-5,CASSSPGQANYEQYF
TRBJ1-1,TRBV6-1,CATVAEDRNSEAFF
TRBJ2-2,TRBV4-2,CASSSTRAMGTGELFF
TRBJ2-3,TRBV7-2,CASSPTTGGLDTQYF
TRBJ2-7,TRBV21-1,CASSKEAGQGSYEQYF
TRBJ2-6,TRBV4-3,CASSQEPGSGANVLTF
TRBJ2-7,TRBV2,CASRVAETYEQYF
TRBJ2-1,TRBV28,CASRGTELYNEQFF
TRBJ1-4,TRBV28,CASSYKEKLFF
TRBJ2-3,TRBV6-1,CASSEAGNSADTQYF
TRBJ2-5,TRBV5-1,CASSSQGAGETQYF
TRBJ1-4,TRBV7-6,CASSPTGPATNEKLFF
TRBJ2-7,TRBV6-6,CATRLGQVNYGQYF
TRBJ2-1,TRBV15,CATSRALGSEQFF
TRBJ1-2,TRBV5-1,CASSLTPGFYGYTF
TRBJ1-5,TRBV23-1,CASSFRTTGNNQPQHF
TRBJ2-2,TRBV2,CASSHRDTGELFF
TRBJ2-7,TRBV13,CASSLNRGEQYF
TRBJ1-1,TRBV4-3,CASSQDGLVNTEAFF
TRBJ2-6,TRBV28,CASSLAQGFHSGANVLTF
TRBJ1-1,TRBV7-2,CASSLVGSWGGTNTEAFF
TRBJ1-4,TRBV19,CASSIKGTGPGTNEKLFF
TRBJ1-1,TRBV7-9,CASSYGQATEAFF
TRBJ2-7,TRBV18,CASSPRLAGGAYEQYF
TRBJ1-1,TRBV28,CASSLGHSNTEAFF
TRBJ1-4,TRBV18,CASSPRGATNEKLFF
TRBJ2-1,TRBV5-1,CASSFAGSNEQFF
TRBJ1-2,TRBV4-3,CASSQDARASYGYTF
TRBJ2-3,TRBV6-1,CASSEWPSGSVTDTQYF